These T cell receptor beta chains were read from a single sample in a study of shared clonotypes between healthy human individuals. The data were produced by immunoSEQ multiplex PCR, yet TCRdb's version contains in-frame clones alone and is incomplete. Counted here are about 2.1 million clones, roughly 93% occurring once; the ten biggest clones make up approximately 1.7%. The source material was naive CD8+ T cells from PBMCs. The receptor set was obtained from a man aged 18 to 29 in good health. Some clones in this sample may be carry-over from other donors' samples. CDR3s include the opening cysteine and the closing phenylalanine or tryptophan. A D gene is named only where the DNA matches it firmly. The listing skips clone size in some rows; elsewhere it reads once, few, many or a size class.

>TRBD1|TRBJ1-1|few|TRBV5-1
TGCGCCAGCAGCAGCTACAGGGGTGGGTACACTGAAGCTTTCTTT
CASSSYRGGYTEAFF
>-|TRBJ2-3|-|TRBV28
TGTGCCAGCGGGGGGATGATAGGCCTCACAGATACGCAGTATTTT
CASGGMIGLTDTQYF
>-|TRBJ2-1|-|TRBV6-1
TGTGCCAGCAGGACGGGACCGGGGCAGTTCTTC
CASRTGPGQFF
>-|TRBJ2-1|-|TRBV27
TGTGCCAGCAGTGGCCTAAACCCTTACAATGAGCAGTTCTTC
CASSGLNPYNEQFF
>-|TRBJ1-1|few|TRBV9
TGTGCCAGCAGCGTAGGGGGAGCGGGGAACACTGAAGCTTTCTTT
CASSVGGAGNTEAFF
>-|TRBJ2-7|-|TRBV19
TGTGCCAGTAGTATTCTCCCCGGCTACGAGCAGTACTTC
CASSILPGYEQYF
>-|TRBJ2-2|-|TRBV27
TGTGCCAGCAGTTTAGGGGCTACCCCCACCGGGGAGCTGTTTTTT
CASSLGATPTGELFF
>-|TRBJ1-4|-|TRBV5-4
TGTGCCAGCAGCGGTAATAGTGGTGAAAAACTGTTTTTT
CASSGNSGEKLFF
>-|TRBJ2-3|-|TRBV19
TGTGCCAGTAGTATAGATTTGCCTAGCTTCCTTGCAGATACGCAGTATTTT
CASSIDLPSFLADTQYF
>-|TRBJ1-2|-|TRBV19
TGTGCCAGTAGAACCCCAGGGGCTGGCTACACCTTC
CASRTPGAGYTF
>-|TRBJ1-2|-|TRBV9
TGTGCCAGCAGCCCCAACGGGGGGTTTGGCTACACCTTC
CASSPNGGFGYTF
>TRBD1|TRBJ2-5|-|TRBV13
TGTGCCAGCAACCCAGGGGCAGGGGGCGCGAAGACCCAGTACTTC
CASNPGAGGAKTQYF
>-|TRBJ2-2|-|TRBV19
TGTGCCAGTAGGACAGGTATCAGCGGGGAGCTGTTTTTT
CASRTGISGELFF
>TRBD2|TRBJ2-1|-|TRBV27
TGTGCCAGCAGTTTGGGACTAGCTTACGGCCACAATGAGCAGTTCTTC
CASSLGLAYGHNEQFF
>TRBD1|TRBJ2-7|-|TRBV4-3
TGCGCCAGCAGCCCAGGACAGGGAACCTACGAGCAGTACTTC
CASSPGQGTYEQYF
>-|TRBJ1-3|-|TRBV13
TGTGCCAGCAGCTTAGTCCACATCTCTGGAAACACCATATATTTT
CASSLVHISGNTIYF
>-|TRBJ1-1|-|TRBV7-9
TGTGCCAGCAGCATTGGCATCATACCGACAGTGTCGGCTTTCTTT
CASSIGIIPTVSAFF
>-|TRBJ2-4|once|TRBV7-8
TGTGCCAGCAGCTTAGTGGCAGATAGAGCCAAAAACATTCAGTACTTC
CASSLVADRAKNIQYF
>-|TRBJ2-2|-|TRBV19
TGTGCCAGTAGTATAGATGCGGGGCGGTACACCGGGGAGCTGTTTTTT
CASSIDAGRYTGELFF
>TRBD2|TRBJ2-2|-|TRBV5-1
TGCGCCAGCAGCTTGAACCGCGCTCTAGCGGGAGGGCCCGGGGAGCTGTTTTTT
CASSLNRALAGGPGELFF
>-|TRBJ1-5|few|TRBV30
TGTGCCTGGAGTGTAAGTCTAAGCGGTCAGCCCCAGCATTTT
CAWSVSLSGQPQHF
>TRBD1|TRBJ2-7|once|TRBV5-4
TGTGCCAGCAGGGGGGACAGATCCTACGAGCAGTACTTC
CASRGDRSYEQYF
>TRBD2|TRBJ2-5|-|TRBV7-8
TGTGCCAGCAGCAAGATAGCGGGAGGAGTGAGGGAGACCCAGTACTTC
CASSKIAGGVRETQYF
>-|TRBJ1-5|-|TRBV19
TGTGCCAGTAGTATTCCCCCTCAGCCCCAGCATTTT
CASSIPPQPQHF
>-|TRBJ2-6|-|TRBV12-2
TGTGCAAGTCTCGTCCCCCGGTCGGGAGGGGGCTTCTCTGGGGCCAACGTCCTGACTTTC
CASLVPRSGGGFSGANVLTF
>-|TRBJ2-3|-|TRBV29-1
TGCAGCACCTACGAGGGCACAGATACGCAGTATTTT
CSTYEGTDTQYF
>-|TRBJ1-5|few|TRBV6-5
TGTGCCAGCAGCCAATCGAGCGGCAATCAGCCCCAGCATTTT
CASSQSSGNQPQHF
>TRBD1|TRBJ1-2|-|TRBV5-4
TGTGCCAGCAACGCGGACAGGGGTAGCTATGGCTACACCTTC
CASNADRGSYGYTF
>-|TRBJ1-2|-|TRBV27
TGTGCCAGCAGTTTACGCTCAGGGGTCGACTATGGCTACACCTTC
CASSLRSGVDYGYTF
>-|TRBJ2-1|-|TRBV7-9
TGTGCCAGCACTGGAGGACTACTTTCTTACAATGAGCAGTTCTTC
CASTGGLLSYNEQFF
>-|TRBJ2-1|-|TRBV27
TGTGCCAGTTCCGAATACCACAATGAGCAGTTCTTC
CASSEYHNEQFF
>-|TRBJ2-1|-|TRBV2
TGTGCCAGCAGCGTAGGACAAGCCTACAATGAGCAGTTCTTC
CASSVGQAYNEQFF
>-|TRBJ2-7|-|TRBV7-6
TGTGCCAGCAGCTTGGCCCCTCTCGGCGGGGCTGCCTACGAGCAGTACTTC
CASSLAPLGGAAYEQYF
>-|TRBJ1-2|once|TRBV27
TGTGCCAGCAGTTTATCCAACAGCAACTATGGCTACACCTTC
CASSLSNSNYGYTF
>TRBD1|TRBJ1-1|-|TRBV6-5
TGTGCCAGCAGCTGGGACAGCGGAGGAAGAACTGAAGCTTTCTTT
CASSWDSGGRTEAFF
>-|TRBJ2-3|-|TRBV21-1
TGTGCCAGCAGCACTTACCTCAGAAGGGCCGCAGATACGCAGTATTTT
CASSTYLRRAADTQYF
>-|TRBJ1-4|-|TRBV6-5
TGTGCCAGCAGTTTGGGGAGGGTTAATGAAAAACTGTTTTTT
CASSLGRVNEKLFF